The clone carrying this T cell receptor (beta chain) turned up a few times. Trimming removed 4 bases at V and 5 bases at J, with 15 bases between. Per the germline V gene, CDR1 is LGHNA and CDR2 is YSLEER. The CDR3 consists of 16 residues. This record belongs to a study of T cells after yellow fever vaccination. Background on the study: SMART-Seq v4 Ultra Low Input prepared libraries from low-cell fractions.

Via MiXCR, TCRdb re-called the 5' RACE reads, giving one row per CDR3 protein. This sample has about 300,000 distinct CDR3 sequences, with roughly 7% found just once. The receptor comes from a man younger than 35 who received the YFV17D yellow fever vaccine. The chain combines TRBV4-3 with TRBJ1-6; no definite D call. The sequencing used PBMCs, collected roughly 47 days after the first yellow fever vaccination. The CDR3 region has the DNA TGCGCCAGCAGCCTCGACTTAGTGGCCGATAATTCACCCCTCCACTTT. Its protein is CASSLDLVADNSPLHF.